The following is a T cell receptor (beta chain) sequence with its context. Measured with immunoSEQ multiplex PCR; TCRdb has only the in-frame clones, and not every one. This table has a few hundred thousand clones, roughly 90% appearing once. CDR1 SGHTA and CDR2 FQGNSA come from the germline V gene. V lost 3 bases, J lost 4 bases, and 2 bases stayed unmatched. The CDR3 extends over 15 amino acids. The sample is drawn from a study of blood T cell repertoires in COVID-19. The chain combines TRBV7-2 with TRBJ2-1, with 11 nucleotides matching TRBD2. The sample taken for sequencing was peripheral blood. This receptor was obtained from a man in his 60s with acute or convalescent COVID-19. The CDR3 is CASSLGLAEYNEQFF. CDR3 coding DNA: TGTGCCAGCAGCTTGGGACTAGCGGAGTACAATGAGCAGTTCTTC.